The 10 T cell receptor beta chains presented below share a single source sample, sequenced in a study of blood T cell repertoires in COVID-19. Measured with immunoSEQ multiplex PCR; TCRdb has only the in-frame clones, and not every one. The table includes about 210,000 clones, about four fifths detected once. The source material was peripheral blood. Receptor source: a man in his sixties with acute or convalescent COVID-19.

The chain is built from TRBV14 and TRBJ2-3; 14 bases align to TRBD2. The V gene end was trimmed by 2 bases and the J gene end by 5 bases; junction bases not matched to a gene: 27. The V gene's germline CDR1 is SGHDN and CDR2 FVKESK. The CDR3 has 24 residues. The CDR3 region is CASSQMFGYTTGTSGSLMRDTQYF. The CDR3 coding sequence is TGTGCCAGCAGCCAAATGTTCGGGTATACGACCGGGACTAGCGGGAGCCTGATGCGAGATACGCAGTATTTT.

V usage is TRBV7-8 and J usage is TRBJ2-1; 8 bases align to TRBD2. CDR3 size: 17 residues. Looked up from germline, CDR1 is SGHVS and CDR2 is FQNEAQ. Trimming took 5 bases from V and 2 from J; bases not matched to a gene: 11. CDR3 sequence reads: CASSTRTSGTTYNEQFF. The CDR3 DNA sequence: TGTGCCAGCAGCACGAGAACTAGCGGAACCACCTACAATGAGCAGTTCTTC.

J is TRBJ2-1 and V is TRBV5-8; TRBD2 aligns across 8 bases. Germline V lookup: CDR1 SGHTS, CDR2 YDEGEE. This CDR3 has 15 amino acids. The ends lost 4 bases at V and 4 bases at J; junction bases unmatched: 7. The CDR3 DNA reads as TGTGCCAGCAGCCCCACTAGCGGAACATACAATGAGCAGTTCTTC. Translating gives CASSPTSGTYNEQFF.

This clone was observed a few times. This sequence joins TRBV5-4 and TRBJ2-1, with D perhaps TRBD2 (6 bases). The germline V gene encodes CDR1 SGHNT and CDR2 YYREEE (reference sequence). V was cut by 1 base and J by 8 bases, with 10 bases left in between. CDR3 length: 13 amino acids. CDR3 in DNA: TGTGCCAGCAGCTTGCGGCGGGACCATGAGCAGTTCTTC. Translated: CASSLRRDHEQFF.

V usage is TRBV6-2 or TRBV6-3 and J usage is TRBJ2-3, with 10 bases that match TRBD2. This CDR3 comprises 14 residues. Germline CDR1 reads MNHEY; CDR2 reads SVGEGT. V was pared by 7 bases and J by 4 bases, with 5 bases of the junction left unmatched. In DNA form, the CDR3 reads TGTGCCAGCACCCCTAGCGGGGGAGCAGATACGCAGTATTTT. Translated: CASTPSGGADTQYF.

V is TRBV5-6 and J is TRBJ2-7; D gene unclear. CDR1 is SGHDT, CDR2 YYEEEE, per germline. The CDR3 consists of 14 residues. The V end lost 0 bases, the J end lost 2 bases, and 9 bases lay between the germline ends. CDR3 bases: TGTGCCAGCAGCTTGGGACACCTAACCTACGAGCAGTACTTC. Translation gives CASSLGHLTYEQYF.

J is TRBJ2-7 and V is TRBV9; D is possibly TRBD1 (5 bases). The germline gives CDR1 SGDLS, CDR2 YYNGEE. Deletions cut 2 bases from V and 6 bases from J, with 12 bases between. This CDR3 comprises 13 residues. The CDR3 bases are TGTGCCAGCAGCGTTACTACAGGAACCGAGCAGTACTTC. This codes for CASSVTTGTEQYF. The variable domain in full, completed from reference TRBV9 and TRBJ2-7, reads DSGVTQTPKHLITATGQRVTLRCSPRSGDLSVYWYQQSLDQGLQFLIQYYNGEERAKGNILERFSAQQFPDLHSELNLSSLELGDSALYFCASSVTTGTEQYFGPGTRLTVT.

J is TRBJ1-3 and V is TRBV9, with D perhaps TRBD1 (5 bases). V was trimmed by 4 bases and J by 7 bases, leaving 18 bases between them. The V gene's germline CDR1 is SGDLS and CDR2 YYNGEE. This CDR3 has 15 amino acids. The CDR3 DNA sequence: TGTGCCAGCAGCCCCCGAGGCGCTGGGGGGAACACCATATATTTT. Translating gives CASSPRGAGGNTIYF.

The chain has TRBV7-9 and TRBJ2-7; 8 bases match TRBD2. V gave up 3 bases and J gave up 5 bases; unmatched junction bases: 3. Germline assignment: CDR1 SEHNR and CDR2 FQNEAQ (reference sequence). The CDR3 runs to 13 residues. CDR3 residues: CASSFQRGNEQYF. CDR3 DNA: TGTGCCAGCAGCTTTCAGCGGGGGAACGAGCAGTACTTC.

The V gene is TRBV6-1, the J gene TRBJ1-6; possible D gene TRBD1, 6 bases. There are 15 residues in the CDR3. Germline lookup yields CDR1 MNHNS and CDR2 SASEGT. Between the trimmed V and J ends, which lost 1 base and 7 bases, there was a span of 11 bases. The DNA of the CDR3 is TGTGCCAGCAGTGAAGGGACAGTTCCAAATTCACCCCTCCACTTT. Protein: CASSEGTVPNSPLHF.